Shown below are 26 T cell receptor beta chains from a single sample sequenced in a study of beta chain features in type 1 diabetes. Expressed TCRB transcripts were sequenced because the entire RNA isolate underwent reverse transcription. The data were produced by immunoSEQ multiplex PCR, yet TCRdb's version contains in-frame clones alone and is incomplete. The sample has 900,000 or so clones, 17% seen once. Sequenced sample: naive CD4+ T cells from blood. These receptors all come from a woman aged 18-29 years in good health.

The chain employs TRBV5-1 and TRBJ1-4; D uncertain. This CDR3 comprises 14 residues. The V end was cut by 0 bases, the J end by 8 bases, with 11 bases between. Germline V CDR1 and CDR2: SGHRS, YFSETQ. DNA for the CDR3: TGCGCCAGCAGCTTGGATGGAGCGTTCGAAAAACTGTTTTTT. It codes for CASSLDGAFEKLFF.

The V gene is TRBV7-3, the J gene TRBJ2-2; D perhaps matches TRBD2 (6 bases). This CDR3 is built from 18 residues. The germline gives CDR1 SGHTA, CDR2 FQGTGA. V lost 4 bases and J 5 bases, leaving 23 bases between the germline ends. CDR3 protein: CASSSGRSGVGRTGELFF. The CDR3 DNA reads as TGTGCCAGCAGCTCCGGCCGTTCGGGAGTAGGAAGGACCGGGGAGCTGTTTTTT.

There are a few counts of this clone. J is TRBJ2-7 and V is TRBV14; 12 bases align to TRBD2. The germline V gene has CDR1 SGHDN and CDR2 FVKESK. The V gene end was trimmed by 4 bases and the J gene end by 0 bases; junction bases not matched to a gene: 1. The CDR3 spans 15 residues. CDR3 DNA sequence: TGTGCCAGCAGCCCACTAGCGGGAGGCTCCTACGAGCAGTACTTC. As protein: CASSPLAGGSYEQYF.

The chain has TRBV7-3 and TRBJ2-5, with a weak D call TRBD2 (6 bases). The CDR3 sequence is 16 residues long. CDR1 SGHTA and CDR2 FQGTGA come from the germline V gene. Trimming stripped 4 bases from V and 4 bases from J, with 19 bases between. CDR3 in DNA: TGTGCCAGCAGCTCTCCTTCTCGGGAGAGGGTAGAGACCCAGTACTTC. It encodes CASSSPSRERVETQYF. Combining the CDR3 with reference TRBV7-3 and TRBJ2-5 gives the whole variable domain GAGVSQTPSNKVTEKGKYVELRCDPISGHTALYWYRQSLGQGPEFLIYFQGTGAADDSGLPNDRFFAVRPEGSVSTLKIQRTERGDSAVYLCASSSPSRERVETQYFGPGTRLLVL.

There are a few counts of this clone. The chain recombines TRBV7-3 with TRBJ2-1, with unresolved D. Deletions cut 2 bases from V and 3 bases from J, with 11 bases between. Per the germline V gene, CDR1 is SGHTA and CDR2 is FQGTGA. The CDR3 extends over 15 amino acids. This CDR3 is CASSLEGLDYNEQFF. The DNA for the CDR3 is TGTGCCAGCAGCTTAGAAGGGCTCGACTACAATGAGCAGTTCTTC. Full variable domain (missing parts from reference TRBV7-3 and TRBJ2-1): GAGVSQTPSNKVTEKGKYVELRCDPISGHTALYWYRQSLGQGPEFLIYFQGTGAADDSGLPNDRFFAVRPEGSVSTLKIQRTERGDSAVYLCASSLEGLDYNEQFFGPGTRLTVL.

The chain recombines TRBV7-9 with TRBJ1-4; a weak D match, TRBD1 (5 bases). Germline V gives CDR1 SEHNR, CDR2 FQNEAQ (reference sequence). The V and J ends lost 11 bases and 12 bases respectively, with 22 bases between them. The CDR3 spans 13 residues. CDR3 nucleotides: TGTGCCGGGGGAAGGCAGGGAAGGGGCGAACTGTTTTTT. Its translation is CAGGRQGRGELFF.

The rearrangement uses TRBV28 and TRBJ2-3; 12 bases align to TRBD2. The CDR3 runs 14 residues. Germline CDR1 is MDHEN and CDR2 is SYDVKM. With V trimmed by 8 bases and J by 5 bases, 5 bases remained unmatched. CDR3 sequence reads: CASVASGGGDTQYF. Written as DNA, the CDR3 is TGTGCCAGCGTCGCTAGCGGGGGGGGAGATACGCAGTATTTT.

The chain combines TRBV6-6 with TRBJ2-7, with TRBD1 matching 9 bases. In germline, CDR1 is MNHNY, CDR2 SVGAGI (reference sequence). Germline trimming cut 7 bases from V and 2 bases from J; bases unmatched to any gene: 9. The CDR3 totals 15 residues. The CDR3 loop is CASTITGTGTYEQYF. The CDR3 coding sequence is TGTGCCAGCACCATCACCGGGACAGGGACCTACGAGCAGTACTTC.

The chain employs TRBV5-1 and TRBJ1-3; D remains unclear. The V gene's germline CDR1 is SGHRS and CDR2 YFSETQ. This CDR3 is built from 14 residues. Between the trimmed V and J ends, which lost 2 bases and 2 bases, there was a span of 8 bases. In nucleotides, the CDR3 is TGCGCCAGCAGCTTAGCTTCAACTGGAAACACCATATATTTT. This encodes CASSLASTGNTIYF.

V gene TRBV5-6 combines with J gene TRBJ2-7; no reliable D call. The CDR3 consists of 13 residues. The germline gives CDR1 SGHDT, CDR2 YYEEEE. V shed 0 bases and J shed 6 bases, with 10 bases lying between them. The CDR3 bases are TGTGCCAGCAGCTTGGTGTCTCGAATCGAGCAGTACTTC. It is translated as CASSLVSRIEQYF.

This clone has at least ten counts. The genes are TRBV5-6 and TRBJ2-1, with D perhaps matching TRBD2 (5 bases). Germline V gene lookup returns CDR1 SGHDT and CDR2 YYEEEE. This CDR3 is 11 amino acids long. V was shortened by 7 bases and J by 9 bases, with 11 bases between the two germline ends. The CDR3 here is CASRKRSEQFF. The CDR3 DNA sequence: TGTGCCAGCCGAAAGCGGAGTGAGCAGTTCTTC.

The J gene is TRBJ2-5, the V gene TRBV7-8; 12 bases align to TRBD2. Trimming cost V 0 bases and J 4 bases; bases outside gene matches: 12. The CDR3 contains 19 residues. Germline V gives CDR1 SGHVS, CDR2 FQNEAQ. The CDR3 loop is CASSLASGTSGRNIETQYF. DNA of the CDR3: TGTGCCAGCAGCTTAGCGTCGGGAACTAGCGGGAGGAACATAGAGACCCAGTACTTC.

The rearrangement uses TRBV19 and TRBJ2-5; 8 nucleotides match TRBD2. J gave up 3 bases and V 5 bases, and 5 bases lay outside the gene matches. The CDR3 runs 14 residues. Germline lookup yields CDR1 LNHDA and CDR2 SQIVND (reference sequence). The CDR3 is CASSPLAGEETQYF. The CDR3, as DNA: TGTGCCAGTAGTCCCCTAGCGGGCGAAGAGACCCAGTACTTC.

This clone occurred a few times. The J gene is TRBJ2-2, the V gene TRBV7-2; 14 positions agree with TRBD2. The germline V gene has CDR1 SGHTA and CDR2 FQGNSA. The J segment lost 5 bases and the V segment lost 4 bases, leaving 6 bases of the junction unmatched. CDR3 length: 17 residues. This CDR3 is CASSSGTSGSWTGELFF. DNA for the CDR3: TGTGCCAGCAGCTCCGGGACTAGCGGGAGTTGGACCGGGGAGCTGTTTTTT.

This clone was found a few times. J is TRBJ2-3 and V is TRBV2; the match to TRBD2 covers 13 bases. Trimming took 7 bases from V and 5 from J; bases not matched to a gene: 6. Germline V lookup: CDR1 SNHLY, CDR2 FYNNEI. There are 15 residues in the CDR3. DNA of the CDR3: TGTGCCAGCACCACTAGCGGGAGGGCCGGAGATACGCAGTATTTT. It codes for CASTTSGRAGDTQYF.

The chain carries TRBV4-2 and TRBJ1-5, with a weak D call TRBD1 (6 bases). The V and J ends lost 1 base and 0 bases respectively, with 16 bases between them. The germline CDR1 and CDR2 sequences are LGHNA and YNFKEQ. The CDR3 has 18 residues. The CDR3 protein is CASSQGQVSSSSNQPQHF. The DNA of the CDR3 is TGTGCCAGCAGCCAAGGACAGGTGAGCTCGAGTAGCAATCAGCCCCAGCATTTT.

This clone showed up just a few times. This rearrangement joins TRBV13 to TRBJ1-3; D not resolved. V was clipped by 5 bases and J by 4 bases, with 6 bases between them. Germline CDR1 PRHDT, CDR2 FYEKMQ (reference sequence). The length of the CDR3 is 12 residues. The DNA of the CDR3 is TGTGCCAGCAGCCCCGGGGGAAACACCATATATTTT. Translated, it gives CASSPGGNTIYF.

The sample holds a few counts of this clone. The chain recombines TRBV4-3 with TRBJ1-2; tentatively, D is TRBD1 (5 bases). Germline V gives CDR1 LGHNA, CDR2 YSLEER. V lost 1 base and J lost 1, with 13 bases in between. CDR3 length: 16 amino acids. The CDR3 reads CASSQGGYRNNYGYTF. CDR3 in DNA: TGCGCCAGCAGCCAAGGAGGGTACAGGAATAACTATGGCTACACCTTC.

CDR3 in amino acids: CASRLQGFVGAYEQYF. The CDR3 DNA reads TGTGCCAGCAGGTTACAGGGTTTCGTGGGAGCCTACGAGCAGTACTTC. This rearrangement joins TRBV6-6 to TRBJ2-7; TRBD1 might be the D (6 bases). Germline CDR1 is MNHNY and CDR2 is SVGAGI (reference sequence). The length of the CDR3 is 16 residues. V lost 6 bases and J 2 bases, leaving 20 bases between the germline ends.

This clone was seen a handful of times. The chain couples TRBV5-1 to TRBJ1-1; unclear D gene. V was pared by 0 bases and J by 3 bases, with 12 bases between. The germline gives CDR1 SGHRS, CDR2 YFSETQ. This CDR3 region has 15 residues. CDR3 amino acids: CASSLVGERYTEAFF. CDR3 in DNA: TGCGCCAGCAGCTTGGTTGGGGAGAGGTACACTGAAGCTTTCTTT.

This chain links TRBV11-3 with TRBJ2-6; TRBD2 matches 16 bases. V trimming: 4 bases; J trimming: 1 base; junction bases outside the gene matches: 7. This CDR3 has 20 residues. Germline V CDR1 and CDR2: SGHNT, YENEEA. CDR3 DNA sequence: TGTGCCAGCAGCTCCGGGACTAGCGGGAGGGTCCTGTCTGGGGCCAACGTCCTGACTTTC. Amino acids: CASSSGTSGRVLSGANVLTF.

The V gene is TRBV4-3, the J gene TRBJ2-7; D is possibly TRBD2 (5 bases). Trimming cost V 3 bases and J 5 bases, with 17 bases left between them. CDR3 length equals 15 residues. Per the germline V gene, CDR1 is LGHNA and CDR2 is YSLEER. CDR3 nucleotide sequence: TGCGCCAGCAGCCAGGGAGTCTCAAGAGCCCACGAGCAGTACTTC. Its protein product is CASSQGVSRAHEQYF.

This clone was picked up a small number of times. The V and J genes are TRBV14 and TRBJ1-1, with 8 bases fitting TRBD1. The length of the CDR3 is 12 residues. V was pared by 4 bases and J by 11 bases, with 6 bases of the junction left unmatched. From germline, CDR1 is SGHDN and CDR2 FVKESK. CDR3 loop: CASSPQGVRAFF. DNA for the CDR3: TGTGCCAGCAGCCCACAGGGGGTTAGGGCTTTCTTT.

The gene calls are TRBV7-2 and TRBJ2-7; maybe TRBD2 (6 bases). This CDR3 is 17 amino acids long. Germline values: CDR1 SGHTA, CDR2 FQGNSA. The V end lost 1 base, the J end lost 0 bases, and 16 bases lay between the germline ends. The CDR3 coding sequence is TGTGCCAGCAGCTTAGTGGGGGGTGGGAGGTTCTCCTACGAGCAGTACTTC. This gives the protein CASSLVGGGRFSYEQYF.

A few counts support this clone. The V and J genes are TRBV5-6 and TRBJ2-4; no firm D call. The germline V and J ends were trimmed by 0 bases and 2 bases, with 15 bases remaining between them. Germline loops: CDR1 SGHDT, CDR2 YYEEEE. The CDR3 is 17 residues long. CDR3 region: CASSLEGSPWSKNIQYF. The DNA for the CDR3 is TGTGCCAGCAGCTTGGAGGGTAGCCCGTGGTCCAAAAACATTCAGTACTTC.

This clone came up a few times. The genes are TRBV4-2 and TRBJ2-2; D is perhaps TRBD1 (6 bases). With 1 base removed from V and 0 bases from J, the gap between germline ends came to 15 bases. CDR3 size: 18 residues. Germline assignment: CDR1 LGHNA and CDR2 YNFKEQ. The CDR3 bases are TGTGCCAGCAGCCAAGTCCCCCACAGGGTGGCGAACACCGGGGAGCTGTTTTTT. Its translation: CASSQVPHRVANTGELFF.